The 15 T cell receptor beta chains reported below all come from one sample, sequenced in a study of T cell repertoires in cytomegalovirus infection. TCRdb passed the reads through MiXCR, listing each CDR3 protein once. The sample shows under 150,000 distinct CDR3 sequences, roughly 30% of them seen only once. For these receptors, no antigen is known. This material consisted of CD8+ T cells from cultured PBMCs, taken from culture after CMV antigen stimulation. The receptors come from a human donor in good health (CMV status not recorded). Some clones in this sample may be carry-over from other donors' samples.

This clonotype was seen a few times. V is TRBV28 and J is TRBJ2-7; TRBD2 agrees at 13 bases. The V segment lost 3 bases and the J segment 2 bases; nucleotides outside the gene matches: 7. Looked up from germline, CDR1 is MDHEN and CDR2 is SYDVKM. The CDR3 spans 17 residues. This CDR3 is CASSLSPTSGGAYEQYF. In nucleotides, the CDR3 is TGTGCCAGCAGTTTGTCACCTACTAGCGGGGGGGCCTACGAGCAGTACTTC.

The V and J genes are TRBV11-2 and TRBJ2-3; TRBD2 aligns across 8 bases. Germline-derived CDR1 and CDR2 are SGHAT and FQNNGV. This CDR3 region has 16 residues. With 4 bases clipped from V and 2 bases from J, the junction kept 8 bases outside the gene matches. The CDR3 is CASSSLGGGNTDTQYF. As DNA, the CDR3 is TGTGCCAGCAGCTCCCTGGGCGGGGGGAACACAGATACGCAGTATTTT. The whole variable domain, remainder taken from reference TRBV11-2 and TRBJ2-3, is EAGVAQSPRYKIIEKRQSVAFWCNPISGHATLYWYQQILGQGPKLLIQFQNNGVVDDSQLPKDRFSAERLKGVDSTLKIQPAKLEDSAVYLCASSSLGGGNTDTQYFGPGTRLTVL.

This chain joins TRBV4-3 and TRBJ1-4; TRBD1 is a possible D gene (6 bases). The CDR3 has 15 amino acids. V was pared by 1 base and J by 4 bases, with 10 bases between. Germline V gene data show CDR1 as LGHNA and CDR2 as YSLEER. Here the CDR3 reads CASSQGTGINEKLFF. For the CDR3, the DNA is TGCGCCAGCAGCCAAGGAACAGGGATTAATGAAAAACTGTTTTTT.

This sequence joins TRBV11-2 and TRBJ2-2, with D maybe TRBD1 (6 bases). V was pared by 6 bases and J by 1 base, with 18 bases between. The CDR3 is 17 amino acids. Germline V CDR1 and CDR2: SGHAT, FQNNGV. The DNA for the CDR3 is TGTGCCAGCAGGAATCGCTTGGGGGCAAGGAACACCGGGGAGCTGTTTTTT. Its translation is CASRNRLGARNTGELFF.

The chain combines TRBV27 with TRBJ2-7; 7 bases align to TRBD1. Trimming cost V 3 bases and J 6 bases; bases outside gene matches: 5. The CDR3 has 13 residues. Germline CDR1 is MNHEY and CDR2 is SMNVEV (reference sequence). CDR3: CASSLTGFAEQYF. In nucleotides, the CDR3 is TGTGCCAGCAGTTTGACAGGGTTTGCCGAGCAGTACTTC.

This clonotype was observed many times. V is TRBV12-3 or TRBV12-4 and J is TRBJ1-2; 7 bases align to TRBD1. The CDR3 extends over 13 amino acids. The junction had 9 bases not matched to a gene; V was cut back by 6 bases and J by 8 bases. The CDR3 region has the DNA TGTGCCAGCAGCCCATCGGGACAGTACGGCTACACCTTC. Its translation is CASSPSGQYGYTF.

J is TRBJ2-7 and V is TRBV20-1; possibly TRBD2 for D (6 bases). CDR3 length equals 16 residues. The germline V gene encodes CDR1 DFQATT and CDR2 SNEGSKA (reference sequence). V lost 4 bases and J 2 bases, leaving 21 bases between the germline ends. The CDR3 spells CSAIGTGGGLAYEQYF. The CDR3 region has the DNA TGCAGTGCTATTGGGACCGGGGGAGGATTAGCCTACGAGCAGTACTTC.

This clonotype has only a few counts. V usage is TRBV2 and J usage is TRBJ1-2, with D possibly matching TRBD1 (6 bases). Germline V gene sequence: CDR1 SNHLY, CDR2 FYNNEI. Trimming left V 7 bases short and J 6 bases short, with 18 bases between. The CDR3 sequence is 14 residues long. The CDR3 DNA follows: TGTGCCAGCACCCCCGTGGGGGGGCGGGATGGCTACACCTTC. This encodes CASTPVGGRDGYTF.

The chain employs TRBV6-5 and TRBJ2-3, with 10 bases fitting TRBD2. V was pared by 8 bases and J by 2 bases, with 4 bases of the junction left unmatched. The CDR3 runs to 14 residues. Germline V gene sequence: CDR1 MNHEY, CDR2 SVGAGI. CDR3 loop: CASAGTSATDTQYF. The CDR3, as DNA: TGTGCCAGCGCCGGGACTAGCGCCACAGATACGCAGTATTTT.

A few counts support this clonotype. The rearrangement uses TRBV4-1 and TRBJ1-1; possibly TRBD1 for D (6 bases). The V gene's germline CDR1 is MGHRA and CDR2 YSYEKL. The CDR3 length is 15 residues. V shed 0 bases and J shed 0 bases, with 8 bases lying between them. The chain's CDR3 is CASSQEDSMNTEAFF. The CDR3 bases are TGCGCCAGCAGCCAAGAGGACAGCATGAACACTGAAGCTTTCTTT.

The chain couples TRBV7-2 to TRBJ2-1; 11 bases fit TRBD2. Trimming took 4 bases from V and 2 from J; bases not matched to a gene: 4. The germline V gene has CDR1 SGHTA and CDR2 FQGNSA. The CDR3 is 16 amino acids. The CDR3 reads CASSSYSGGAYNEQFF. The CDR3 DNA follows: TGTGCCAGCAGCTCCTATAGCGGGGGGGCCTACAATGAGCAGTTCTTC.

This clonotype has only a few counts. The chain links TRBV6-5 to TRBJ1-2, with 7 nucleotides matching TRBD1. V dropped 4 bases and J dropped 6; count of bases not matched to a gene: 14. Germline V gene data show CDR1 as MNHEY and CDR2 as SVGAGI. This CDR3 has 16 amino acids. This chain's CDR3 is CASSSPNRGIRDGYTF. CDR3 sequence (DNA): TGTGCCAGCAGTTCCCCGAACAGGGGTATTAGGGATGGCTACACCTTC.

V and J are TRBV6-5 and TRBJ2-1; the D gene is possibly TRBD2 (6 bases). Germline loops: CDR1 MNHEY, CDR2 SVGAGI. V dropped 10 bases and J dropped 5 bases, with 12 bases sitting between them. The CDR3 consists of 12 residues. CDR3 protein: CAIGRTNNEQFF. The DNA for the CDR3 is TGTGCCATCGGCAGGACTAACAATGAGCAGTTCTTC.

The chain is built from TRBV15 and TRBJ1-4, with a weak D call TRBD1 (6 bases). CDR1 and CDR2 (germline): LNHNV, YYDKDF (reference sequence). The CDR3 runs 15 residues. The ends were cut back, 3 bases at V and 4 bases at J, with 12 bases in the middle. The CDR3 DNA reads TGTGCCACCAGCAGCGGGGCAGGGGATAATGAAAAACTGTTTTTT. Translation: CATSSGAGDNEKLFF.

This clonotype turned up a few times. CDR3 sequence (DNA): TGTGCCGGGTATCCGGGACAGGGGACTGAAGCTTTCTTT. Its translation: CAGYPGQGTEAFF. The rearrangement joins TRBV6-6 to TRBJ1-1; 10 positions match TRBD1. The CDR3 spans 13 residues. Germline-derived CDR1 and CDR2 are MNHNY and SVGAGI (reference sequence). V was clipped by 11 bases and J by 5 bases; unmatched bases: 8.